Following are 26 T cell receptor beta chains from one sample sequenced in a study of T cells in Graves' hyperthyroidism and ophthalmopathy. Amplification targeted TCR beta CDR3 regions from RNA transcripts. TCR CDR3 underwent first-round RT-PCR with the HTBI primer set. TCRdb redid the calling of the multiplex PCR reads with MiXCR, one entry per CDR3 protein. Among some 530,000 distinct CDR3 sequences listed, 20% to 25% were seen once. The specimen sequenced was blood. Receptors were obtained from a woman between 65 and 79 years old with Graves' ophthalmopathy.

V and J are TRBV5-1 and TRBJ2-1, with 7 positions matching TRBD1. V lost 4 bases, J lost 0 bases, and 7 bases stayed unmatched. Germline loops: CDR1 SGHRS, CDR2 YFSETQ. The CDR3 runs 16 residues. The CDR3 DNA reads TGCGCCAGCAGCCCGACCCCAGGGGGCTCCTACAATGAGCAGTTCTTC. This translates into CASSPTPGGSYNEQFF.

This clonotype was counted a few times. V and J are TRBV4-2 and TRBJ2-4, with TRBD2 identical over 10 bases. Germline assignment: CDR1 LGHNA and CDR2 YNFKEQ. After removal of 0 bases from V and 8 bases from J, the junction contained 4 bases not matched to a gene. This CDR3 is built from 15 residues. For the CDR3, the DNA is TGTGCCAGCAGCCAAGATCCAGCGGGAGGGGACATTCAGTACTTC. This translates into CASSQDPAGGDIQYF.

The chain combines TRBV6-1 with TRBJ2-7, with D possibly matching TRBD2 (6 bases). Germline V lookup: CDR1 MNHNS, CDR2 SASEGT. V lost 7 bases, J lost 2 bases, and 15 bases lay in between. The CDR3 is made up of 14 amino acids. The CDR3 region is CASTLDGRPYEQYF. The CDR3 DNA sequence: TGTGCCAGCACCTTGGACGGGAGACCCTACGAGCAGTACTTC.

This chain links TRBV3-1 with TRBJ2-7; 9 bases are a match to TRBD2. Germline V gene lookup returns CDR1 LGHDT and CDR2 YNNKEL (reference sequence). The CDR3 extends over 14 amino acids. Trimming at V came to 3 bases and at J to 9 bases, leaving 9 bases not matched to a gene. The CDR3 sequence is CASSQSTSGLGQYF. The CDR3 nucleotides are TGTGCCAGCAGCCAGTCGACTAGCGGTCTTGGGCAGTACTTC.

The rearrangement links TRBV5-1 to TRBJ1-2, with 9 bases that match TRBD1. CDR1 SGHRS and CDR2 YFSETQ come from the germline V gene. The length of the CDR3 is 15 residues. Germline trimming cut 0 bases from V and 6 bases from J; bases unmatched to any gene: 6. DNA for the CDR3: TGCGCCAGCAGCTTGGTCGGACAGGGGCTTGATGGCTACACCTTC. Encoded protein: CASSLVGQGLDGYTF.

CDR3 in DNA: TGCGCCAGCAGCCTAGGACAGCCGAATGAGCAGTTCTTC. This encodes CASSLGQPNEQFF. J is TRBJ2-1 and V is TRBV5-1, with a weak D call TRBD1 (6 bases). The CDR3 contains 13 residues. Deletions cut 4 bases from V and 7 bases from J, with 12 bases between. Germline CDR1 SGHRS, CDR2 YFSETQ.

This clonotype turned up a few times. The genes are TRBV20-1 and TRBJ2-1, with D maybe TRBD2 (5 bases). This CDR3 is built from 12 residues. Germline V gene data show CDR1 as DFQATT and CDR2 as SNEGSKA (reference sequence). V lost 6 bases and J 6 bases, leaving 12 bases between the germline ends. CDR3 nucleotides: TGCAGTGCACCGGGAAGGAGCAATGAGCAGTTCTTC. This sequence encodes CSAPGRSNEQFF.

The chain is built from TRBV19 and TRBJ1-5; D call uncertain. Per the germline V gene, CDR1 is LNHDA and CDR2 is SQIVND (reference sequence). Trimming removed 7 bases at V and 2 bases at J, with 18 bases between. This CDR3 spans 16 amino acids. The CDR3 region is CASTLGLPGGNQPQHF. Here the CDR3 DNA reads TGTGCCAGTACCCTAGGGCTCCCGGGAGGCAATCAGCCCCAGCATTTT.

This clonotype was seen ten or more times. The V call is TRBV7-2, the J call TRBJ2-5, with D possibly TRBD2 on 6 matching bases. The CDR3 consists of 14 residues. Germline V gives CDR1 SGHTA, CDR2 FQGNSA. V was cut by 10 bases and J by 5 bases, with 20 bases left in between. The DNA of the CDR3 is TGTGCCACAAAACCCCTAGCGATCCGGGAGACCCAGTACTTC. This codes for CATKPLAIRETQYF.

The genes are TRBV4-2 and TRBJ2-7, with TRBD2 matching over 8 bases. V dropped 6 bases and J dropped 4; count of bases not matched to a gene: 11. Germline V gene sequence: CDR1 LGHNA, CDR2 YNFKEQ. The CDR3 runs to 15 residues. CDR3 nucleotides: TGTGCCAGCAGACATTCGCGAGCGGGAGCTTACGAGCAGTACTTC. Translation: CASRHSRAGAYEQYF.

This clonotype was picked up many times. This chain uses TRBV27 with TRBJ1-1; 9 nucleotides align to TRBD1. In germline, CDR1 is MNHEY, CDR2 SMNVEV (reference sequence). After removal of 5 bases from V and 0 bases from J, the junction contained 7 bases not matched to a gene. This CDR3 is built from 16 residues. The CDR3 spells CASSPDRGHLNTEAFF. DNA for the CDR3: TGTGCCAGCAGTCCGGACAGGGGTCATCTGAACACTGAAGCTTTCTTT.

This clonotype turned up a few times. The gene calls are TRBV10-3 and TRBJ2-1; 12 nucleotides agree with TRBD2. The CDR3 loop spans 18 amino acids. The germline gives CDR1 ENHRY, CDR2 SYGVKD. The junction had 6 bases not matched to a gene; V was cut back by 3 bases and J by 0 bases. The CDR3 loop reads CAISDPGLAGFSYNEQFF. For the CDR3, the DNA is TGTGCCATCAGTGATCCGGGACTAGCGGGTTTCTCCTACAATGAGCAGTTCTTC.

This clonotype was detected ten times or more. The V call is TRBV5-1, the J call TRBJ2-1; D ambiguous. Between the trimmed V and J ends, which lost 0 bases and 4 bases, there was a span of 11 bases. The CDR3 has 15 amino acids. From germline, CDR1 is SGHRS and CDR2 YFSETQ. The CDR3 region has the DNA TGCGCCAGCAGCTTGGTGTCAGAAGTTTACAATGAGCAGTTCTTC. Protein product: CASSLVSEVYNEQFF.

This clonotype was counted a few times. The chain employs TRBV10-3 and TRBJ1-2; possible D gene TRBD1, 6 bases. Germline assignment: CDR1 ENHRY and CDR2 SYGVKD. With 3 bases removed from V and 4 bases from J, the gap between germline ends came to 12 bases. The CDR3 contains 14 residues. CDR3 protein: CAISDNREPYGYTF. CDR3 coding DNA: TGTGCCATCAGTGATAACAGGGAACCCTATGGCTACACCTTC.

V and J are TRBV10-3 and TRBJ1-6; D might be TRBD1 (5 bases). Deletions cut 7 bases from V and 9 bases from J, with 19 bases between. The germline V gene encodes CDR1 ENHRY and CDR2 SYGVKD. The CDR3 contains 15 residues. The CDR3 sequence is CAIKEGGRAGSPLHF. The DNA of the CDR3 is TGTGCCATCAAGGAAGGTGGCAGGGCCGGTTCACCCCTCCACTTT.

This chain links TRBV9 with TRBJ2-7, with D uncertain. The germline V gene has CDR1 SGDLS and CDR2 YYNGEE. The V end was cut by 4 bases, the J end by 6 bases, with 11 bases between. The CDR3 loop spans 12 amino acids. CDR3 DNA sequence: TGTGCCAGCAGCCCGTGGGGTGGCGAGCAGTACTTC. Its translation: CASSPWGGEQYF.

The rearrangement links TRBV30 to TRBJ1-1; 7 positions agree with TRBD1. This CDR3 region has 14 residues. The V gene's germline CDR1 is GTSNPN and CDR2 SVGIG (reference sequence). Trimming took 1 base from V and 6 from J; bases not matched to a gene: 8. The CDR3 sequence is CAWSAQGGAAEAFF. CDR3 DNA: TGTGCCTGGAGTGCCCAGGGGGGGGCGGCTGAAGCTTTCTTT.

The chain combines TRBV9 with TRBJ2-1, with 10 nucleotides matching TRBD2. The CDR3 totals 15 residues. The germline V gene has CDR1 SGDLS and CDR2 YYNGEE. V was clipped by 3 bases and J by 9 bases; unmatched bases: 9. This CDR3 is CASSGGTSAWGEQFF. In DNA, the CDR3 is TGTGCCAGCAGCGGCGGGACTAGCGCGTGGGGTGAGCAGTTCTTC.

This chain uses TRBV28 with TRBJ2-7, with 9 bases that match TRBD1. Germline V gene data show CDR1 as MDHEN and CDR2 as SYDVKM. After removal of 6 bases from V and 3 bases from J, the junction contained 9 bases not matched to a gene. This CDR3 spans 15 amino acids. The CDR3 coding sequence is TGTGCCAGCAGCCCCTTCGGACAGGGGAGCTACGAGCAGTACTTC. Translation: CASSPFGQGSYEQYF.

The sample holds many counts of this clonotype. This chain's CDR3 is CASTRWQAGNQPQHF. The CDR3 nucleotides read TGTGCCAGCACGCGATGGCAGGCGGGCAATCAGCCCCAGCATTTT. The gene calls are TRBV6-1 and TRBJ1-5; D remains ambiguous. This CDR3 comprises 15 residues. V lost 7 bases, J lost 2 bases, and 15 bases lay in between. From germline, CDR1 is MNHNS and CDR2 SASEGT.

This clonotype was counted at least ten times. The rearrangement uses TRBV12-3 or TRBV12-4 and TRBJ1-1; no clear D. The ends were cut back, 1 base at V and 7 bases at J, with 10 bases in the middle. This CDR3 has 13 residues. The CDR3 region is CASSLDLRLEAFF. CDR3 sequence (DNA): TGTGCCAGCAGTTTAGATCTCCGGCTTGAAGCTTTCTTT.

This clonotype appeared a few times. The V gene is TRBV10-3, the J gene TRBJ1-5; 12 bases map to TRBD1. The junction had 4 bases not matched to a gene; V was cut back by 6 bases and J by 7 bases. There are 14 residues in the CDR3. Looked up from germline, CDR1 is ENHRY and CDR2 is SYGVKD. The CDR3 sequence: CAISDGTGGQPQHF. CDR3 DNA: TGTGCCATCAGCGATGGGACAGGGGGCCAGCCCCAGCATTTT.

Only a few counts were recorded for this clonotype. The chain has TRBV15 and TRBJ2-5; D not resolved. The germline V gene encodes CDR1 LNHNV and CDR2 YYDKDF (reference sequence). V lost 0 bases to trimming and J lost 2 bases, with 19 bases between them. The CDR3 is 18 residues long. The CDR3 loop reads CATSRDLASAAQQETQYF. DNA of the CDR3: TGTGCCACCAGCAGAGATCTGGCGTCGGCAGCTCAGCAAGAGACCCAGTACTTC.

This clonotype was recorded a few times. This chain connects TRBV6-2 or TRBV6-3 to TRBJ1-2; D gene unclear. The V gene lost 0 bases and the J gene lost 4 bases, with 18 bases spanning the gap. The germline V gene has CDR1 MNHEY and CDR2 SVGEGT. CDR3 length: 17 amino acids. CDR3: CASSYSPFPDHLYGYTF. The CDR3 nucleotides are TGTGCCAGCAGTTACTCCCCGTTTCCAGACCACCTCTATGGCTACACCTTC.

This chain uses TRBV2 with TRBJ2-4; TRBD2 is a possible D gene (7 bases). CDR3 length: 14 residues. The germline CDR1 and CDR2 sequences are SNHLY and FYNNEI. V was shortened by 7 bases and J by 0 bases, with 10 bases between the two germline ends. In DNA, the CDR3 is TGTGCCAGCAATAGGGGGGGAGCCAAAAACATTCAGTACTTC. Translated: CASNRGGAKNIQYF.

This clonotype was observed a handful of times. The chain joins TRBV20-1 to TRBJ2-7; no reliable D call. In germline, CDR1 is DFQATT, CDR2 SNEGSKA (reference sequence). The V end lost 5 bases, the J end lost 0 bases, and 17 bases lay between the germline ends. This CDR3 spans 15 amino acids. CDR3 amino acids: CSAHTLRTPSYEQYF. Written as DNA, the CDR3 is TGCAGTGCTCACACACTTAGGACGCCCTCCTACGAGCAGTACTTC.